These 19 T cell receptor beta chains were all obtained from the same sample, sequenced in a study of cytomegalovirus exposure and HLA in healthy donors. The method was immunoSEQ multiplex PCR; TCRdb's version includes in-frame clones alone and lacks a portion of them. This table has around 200,000 clones, roughly 84% appearing once. The sequencing sample was made of PBMCs. These receptors were obtained from a woman under 30 in good health and CMV-seropositive.

The chain links TRBV7-9 to TRBJ1-1; a weak D match, TRBD1 (5 bases). Germline CDR1 and CDR2: SEHNR and FQNEAQ (reference sequence). Trimming left V 5 bases short and J 5 bases short, with 15 bases between. The length of the CDR3 is 14 residues. Here the CDR3 reads CASSTFAKGTEAFF. The CDR3 DNA follows: TGTGCCAGCAGCACCTTCGCGAAGGGGACTGAAGCTTTCTTT.

This clone showed up just once. This sequence joins TRBV16 and TRBJ1-2, with a possible D match to TRBD1 (6 bases). The CDR3 is 13 amino acids. Germline assignment: CDR1 KGHSY and CDR2 FQNENV. Trimming shortened V by 0 bases and J by 8 bases, and 10 bases separated the two germline ends. CDR3: CASSQSGAWGYTF. The CDR3 DNA reads TGTGCCAGCAGCCAATCGGGGGCTTGGGGCTACACCTTC.

In DNA, the CDR3 is TGTGCCAGCAGCCCAGGGGGCAATGAGCAGTTCTTC. As protein: CASSPGGNEQFF. The V gene is TRBV11-2, the J gene TRBJ2-1, with TRBD1 identical over 7 bases. Trimming cost V 5 bases and J 6 bases; bases outside gene matches: 1. Germline V gene data show CDR1 as SGHAT and CDR2 as FQNNGV. CDR3 length: 12 residues.

The chain links TRBV5-8 to TRBJ2-5, with 9 bases fitting TRBD1. The length of the CDR3 is 17 residues. V was pared by 0 bases and J by 5 bases, with 11 bases of the junction left unmatched. CDR1 and CDR2 (germline): SGHTS, YDEGEE. CDR3 in amino acids: CASSLALTTGGGETQYF. CDR3 DNA: TGTGCCAGCAGCTTGGCCCTAACCACAGGGGGCGGGGAGACCCAGTACTTC.

This clone was seen only a few times. The chain is built from TRBV6-1 and TRBJ2-4; TRBD1 agrees at 7 bases. Germline-derived CDR1 and CDR2 are MNHNS and SASEGT. V lost 2 bases and J lost 8; bases outside the gene matches: 0. This CDR3 has 12 residues. DNA of the CDR3: TGTGCCAGCAGTGAACAGGGGGACATTCAGTACTTC. It specifies CASSEQGDIQYF.

The gene calls are TRBV9 and TRBJ2-1; TRBD2 is a possible D gene (6 bases). Germline V gives CDR1 SGDLS, CDR2 YYNGEE. This CDR3 comprises 14 residues. Trimming took 0 bases from V and 7 from J, leaving 11 bases between them. CDR3 loop: CASSVVGGVNEQFF. CDR3 nucleotides: TGTGCCAGCAGCGTAGTTGGAGGGGTTAATGAGCAGTTCTTC.

The V call is TRBV2, the J call TRBJ1-1, with 7 bases matching TRBD1. The CDR3 has 14 residues. In germline, CDR1 is SNHLY, CDR2 FYNNEI. The chain's CDR3 is CATLRTGRNTEAFF. CDR3 in DNA: TGTGCTACCCTCCGGACAGGTCGGAACACTGAAGCTTTCTTT.

V gene TRBV2 combines with J gene TRBJ1-5, with TRBD1 identical over 7 bases. V trimming: 6 bases; J trimming: 7 bases; junction bases outside the gene matches: 12. The germline V gene has CDR1 SNHLY and CDR2 FYNNEI. This CDR3 spans 15 amino acids. CDR3 DNA: TGTGCCAGCAGACTCGGACAGGCAGCAAGACAGCCCCAGCATTTT. Translation gives CASRLGQAARQPQHF. The full variable domain, its missing parts supplied by reference TRBV2 and TRBJ1-5, is EPEVTQTPSHQVTQMGQEVILRCVPISNHLYFYWYRQILGQKVEFLVSFYNNEISEKSEIFDDQFSVERPDGSNFTLKIRSTKLEDSAMYFCASRLGQAARQPQHFGDGTRLSIL.

The chain combines TRBV2 with TRBJ1-6; D remains unclear. Trimming left V 2 bases short and J 8 bases short, with 4 bases between. The V gene's germline CDR1 is SNHLY and CDR2 FYNNEI. The length of the CDR3 is 12 residues. Written as DNA, the CDR3 is TGTGCCAGCAGTGAACGGTATTCACCCCTCCACTTT. Its translation is CASSERYSPLHF.

On this clone: Within the sample, other DNA sequences also encode this same CDR3. The chain has TRBV18 and TRBJ1-5; no firm D call. The CDR3 extends over 14 amino acids. Trimming took off 3 bases at V and 5 bases at J, with 11 bases between the two ends. Germline CDR1 and CDR2: KGHSH and LQKENI. The DNA for the CDR3 is TGTGCCAGCTCACCTGGTGGAGGCGATCAGCCCCAGCATTTT. Translation: CASSPGGGDQPQHF.

The chain couples TRBV5-4 to TRBJ1-1; perhaps TRBD1 as D (5 bases). The V end was cut by 9 bases, the J end by 5 bases, with 17 bases between. The CDR3 contains 13 residues. Germline V gives CDR1 SGHNT, CDR2 YYREEE (reference sequence). In nucleotides, the CDR3 is TGTGCCACCCTCGTGGGGCCGAGTACTGAAGCTTTCTTT. Protein product: CATLVGPSTEAFF.

The chain has TRBV10-3 and TRBJ1-4; D might be TRBD1 (6 bases). The CDR3 loop spans 13 amino acids. V gave up 10 bases and J gave up 8 bases, with 17 bases separating them. Germline lookup yields CDR1 ENHRY and CDR2 SYGVKD. In DNA, the CDR3 is TGTGCCACCGGACAGTCCTTAAGGGAAAAACTGTTTTTT. Residues: CATGQSLREKLFF.

The V and J genes are TRBV7-8 and TRBJ2-3; D is undetermined. This CDR3 has 15 amino acids. Trimming cost V 1 base and J 2 bases, with 10 bases left between them. Germline CDR1 SGHVS, CDR2 FQNEAQ. The CDR3, as DNA: TGTGCCAGCAGCTTAGTAGATGCTCACACAGATACGCAGTATTTT. Translating gives CASSLVDAHTDTQYF. The full variable domain, completed using reference TRBV7-8 and TRBJ2-3, is GAGVSQSPRYKVAKRGQDVALRCDPISGHVSLFWYQQALGQGPEFLTYFQNEAQLDKSGLPSDRFFAERPEGSVSTLKIQRTQQEDSAVYLCASSLVDAHTDTQYFGPGTRLTVL.

V is TRBV4-3 and J is TRBJ1-2, with a weak D call TRBD1 (5 bases). This CDR3 is built from 17 residues. V lost 3 bases, J lost 5 bases, and 22 bases lay in between. From germline, CDR1 is LGHNA and CDR2 YSLEER. The CDR3 region is CASSQNRQGSLLYGYTF. The DNA for the CDR3 is TGCGCCAGCAGCCAGAATCGCCAGGGCTCCCTCTTGTATGGCTACACCTTC.

The chain combines TRBV6-4 with TRBJ1-6; tentative D call: TRBD1 (5 bases). The length of the CDR3 is 14 residues. Germline V gives CDR1 MRHNA, CDR2 SNTAGT. Trimming pared 2 bases from V and 9 bases from J, leaving 11 bases between. CDR3 bases: TGTGCCAGCAGTGACCGGCGGGGCAGTTCACCCCTCCACTTT. Amino acid sequence: CASSDRRGSSPLHF.

This chain links TRBV19 with TRBJ1-5, with 9 nucleotides matching TRBD1. This CDR3 has 16 amino acids. V lost 6 bases and J lost 2; bases outside the gene matches: 8. Looked up from germline, CDR1 is LNHDA and CDR2 is SQIVND (reference sequence). CDR3 residues: CASRIQGASGNQPQHF. In DNA, the CDR3 is TGTGCCAGTAGGATACAGGGGGCCTCTGGCAATCAGCCCCAGCATTTT.

V gene TRBV7-2 combines with J gene TRBJ2-7; possibly TRBD2 for D (6 bases). The V and J ends lost 0 bases and 0 bases respectively, with 9 bases between them. The CDR3 runs to 15 residues. Germline V gives CDR1 SGHTA, CDR2 FQGNSA. The CDR3 DNA reads as TGTGCCAGCAGCTTAGCGTGGGGGGACTCCTACGAGCAGTACTTC. Its protein product is CASSLAWGDSYEQYF.

The chain joins TRBV9 to TRBJ2-2, with D possibly TRBD2 on 6 matching bases. Per germline, CDR1 SGDLS and CDR2 YYNGEE. This CDR3 comprises 14 residues. The V end lost 3 bases, the J end lost 1 base, and 7 bases lay between the germline ends. The CDR3 DNA sequence: TGTGCCAGCAGCGCGCGGGGGAACACCGGGGAGCTGTTTTTT. This codes for CASSARGNTGELFF.

The gene calls are TRBV6-5 and TRBJ2-5; D may be TRBD2 (6 bases). Germline V gives CDR1 MNHEY, CDR2 SVGAGI. There are 14 residues in the CDR3. V was cut by 6 bases and J by 3 bases, with 14 bases left in between. CDR3 residues: CASRELAVKETQYF. In DNA form, the CDR3 reads TGTGCCAGCAGAGAACTAGCCGTAAAAGAGACCCAGTACTTC.